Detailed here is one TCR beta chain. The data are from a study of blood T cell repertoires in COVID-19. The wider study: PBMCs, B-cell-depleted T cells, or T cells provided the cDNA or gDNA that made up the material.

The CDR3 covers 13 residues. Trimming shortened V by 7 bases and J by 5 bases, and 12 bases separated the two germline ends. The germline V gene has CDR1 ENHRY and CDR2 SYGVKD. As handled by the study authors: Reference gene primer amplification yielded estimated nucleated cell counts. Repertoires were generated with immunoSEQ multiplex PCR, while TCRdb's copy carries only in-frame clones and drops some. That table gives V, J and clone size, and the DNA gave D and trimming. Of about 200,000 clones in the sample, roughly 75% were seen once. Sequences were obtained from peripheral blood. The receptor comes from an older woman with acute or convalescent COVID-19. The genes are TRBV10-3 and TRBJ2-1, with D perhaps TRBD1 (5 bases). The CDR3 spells CAINKGWDNEQFF. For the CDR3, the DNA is TGTGCCATCAATAAGGGGTGGGACAATGAGCAGTTCTTC.